A selection of T cell receptor beta chains follows, all from one sample in a study of control samples from healthy donors and cancer patients. The table came from immunoSEQ multiplex PCR; TCRdb's copy has only in-frame clones and leaves some out. The sample gives 65,000 to 95,000 clones, 70% to 90% of which show up once; about 7.1% is in the top ten. Material for sequencing was blood. The receptors stem from a man aged 45-60 years in good health. CDR3s include the opening cysteine and the closing phenylalanine or tryptophan. A D gene is named only where the DNA matches it firmly. Where a row states a size, it is once, few, many or the class of an expanded clone; other rows omit it.

cdr3_nt cdr3_aa d_call cdr3_length clone_size j_call v_call
TGTGCTAGTGGTTCATTCACCGGGACAGGGGAGGGGAATCAGCCCCAGCATTTT CASGSFTGTGEGNQPQHF TRBD1 18 - TRBJ1-5 TRBV12-5
TGTGCCTCCTCGGGACAGGTTGGAAGCAATCAGCCCCAGCATTTT CASSGQVGSNQPQHF TRBD1 15 - TRBJ1-5 TRBV3-1/TRBV3-2
TGTGCCAGCAGCTTCGGGACAGGGTACACAGATACGCAGTATTTT CASSFGTGYTDTQYF TRBD1 15 once TRBJ2-3 TRBV7-9
TGTGCCAGCCTACTCACCATAAACACCGGGGAGCTGTTTTTT CASLLTINTGELFF - 14 - TRBJ2-2 TRBV18
TGTGCCAGCAGCTCTGTCGTACGCAGGGCGAGCTCTGGGGCCAACGTCCTGACTTTC CASSSVVRRASSGANVLTF - 19 - TRBJ2-6 TRBV11-2
TGTGCCAGCAGCATGCTTTTTAGCGGTTCCCACGAGCAGTACTTC CASSMLFSGSHEQYF - 15 - TRBJ2-7 TRBV7-2
TGTGCCAGCAGCCAAGTACTGGGGGCGCGGTGGACCGGGGAGCTGTTTTTT CASSQVLGARWTGELFF - 17 - TRBJ2-2 TRBV14
TGTGCCAGCAGCTCGAGTACAGGGTATTCACCCCTCCACTTT CASSSSTGYSPLHF - 14 - TRBJ1-6 TRBV5-5
TGTGCCAGCAGTGAGCAAGGGTTCAGCACAGATACGCAGTATTTT CASSEQGFSTDTQYF - 15 - TRBJ2-3 TRBV2
TGTGCCAGCAGCATTATAGGGGGGCCCTACGAGCAGTACTTC CASSIIGGPYEQYF - 14 - TRBJ2-7 TRBV11-2
TGTGCCATCAGTGAGTCGAATCAGCCCCAGCATTTT CAISESNQPQHF - 12 - TRBJ1-5 TRBV10-3
TGTGCCAGCAGCCAAGATACGAGCACAGATACGCAGTATTTT CASSQDTSTDTQYF - 14 - TRBJ2-3 TRBV3-1/TRBV3-2
TGCGCCAGCAGCTTGATGGCCGCGAACACCGGGGAGCTGTTTTTT CASSLMAANTGELFF - 15 - TRBJ2-2 TRBV5-1
TGTGCCAGCAGTTCACGCGGTTCGGAAAAACTGTTTTTT CASSSRGSEKLFF - 13 once TRBJ1-4 TRBV12-3/TRBV12-4
TGTGCCAGCAGACTTGACAGGGTTGGAGCCAATGAGCAGTTCTTC CASRLDRVGANEQFF TRBD1 15 - TRBJ2-1 TRBV7-9
TGTGCCAGCAGCGTAGGTCGGGCGAGCGGGGGAACAGATACGCAGTATTTT CASSVGRASGGTDTQYF TRBD2 17 - TRBJ2-3 TRBV9
TGTGCCAGTAGTATAGGATGGACAGGGGACAATGAGCAGTTCTTC CASSIGWTGDNEQFF TRBD1 15 - TRBJ2-1 TRBV19
TGTGCCAGCAGTTTAGGGACAGGGGGCTTCTACGAGCAGTACTTC CASSLGTGGFYEQYF TRBD1 15 - TRBJ2-7 TRBV27
TGTGCCAGCAGACCAAGCGGGGGGGACTACAATGAGCAGTTCTTC CASRPSGGDYNEQFF TRBD2 15 few TRBJ2-1 TRBV6-6
TGTGCCAGCAGCTTGAGAAGAGGAGGGGCGCTGGGAACTGAAGCTTTCTTT CASSLRRGGALGTEAFF - 17 - TRBJ1-1 TRBV7-2
TGTGCCAGCAGCTTAGGACAGGGTTACAATGAGCAGTTCTTC CASSLGQGYNEQFF TRBD1 14 - TRBJ2-1 TRBV7-9
TGCAGCGTTGGAAGGGACAGGGGAAGCGAGCAGTACTTC CSVGRDRGSEQYF TRBD1 13 - TRBJ2-7 TRBV29-1
TGTGCCAGCAGCTTCATCAGCGTCTACGAGCAGTACTTC CASSFISVYEQYF - 13 - TRBJ2-7 TRBV5-6
TGTGCCAGCAGCGGACCCTTGGGCAGGGGGCAGGCCGGGGAGCTGTTTTTT CASSGPLGRGQAGELFF TRBD1 17 - TRBJ2-2 TRBV9
TGTGCCAGCTCACCACCCAGTTCCTACGAGCAGTACTTC CASSPPSSYEQYF - 13 - TRBJ2-7 TRBV18
TGTGCCAGCAGTGAAGCACGGCTGAGGGGGACTGGAAACACCATATATTTT CASSEARLRGTGNTIYF - 17 - TRBJ1-3 TRBV6-1
TGTGCCAGCAGCGGAGACAGGGGGCCACTCTTC CASSGDRGPLF TRBD1 11 few TRBJ2-7 TRBV7-9
TGTGCCAGCAGCCGCGGGACAGGGGCAGATACGCAGTATTTT CASSRGTGADTQYF TRBD1 14 - TRBJ2-3 TRBV6-5
TGTGCCTGCCAAACAGGGCGTACTGAAGCTTTCTTT CACQTGRTEAFF - 12 once TRBJ1-1 TRBV30
TGTGCCAGCAGTTTGCAACCCAATCAGCCCCAGCATTTT CASSLQPNQPQHF - 13 - TRBJ1-5 TRBV27
TGTGCCAGCAGTTCCCTGGGACTAGCGGGGCAACAGTTCTTC CASSSLGLAGQQFF TRBD2 14 - TRBJ2-1 TRBV6-2/TRBV6-3
TGCAGCGTTGATGGACAGGGCTCAAGAAACACCATATATTTT CSVDGQGSRNTIYF TRBD1 14 once TRBJ1-3 TRBV29-1
TGTGCCAGCAGTGTGGGAGGATTCAAGCCCCAGCATTTT CASSVGGFKPQHF - 13 - TRBJ1-5 TRBV2
TGTGCCAGCAGCCAGGGTCAGCTTTATAGCAATCAGCCCCAGCATTTT CASSQGQLYSNQPQHF - 16 once TRBJ1-5 TRBV13
TGCAGTGCTATCAGGACAGGGACTCTGTTCTTC CSAIRTGTLFF TRBD1 11 - TRBJ2-1 TRBV20-1
TGTGCCAGCGGCGGGCGGGAGATTTATAGCAATCAGCCCCAGCATTTT CASGGREIYSNQPQHF - 16 - TRBJ1-5 TRBV19
TGTGCCAGCAGTATAGGACTCTCCGATACGCAGTATTTT CASSIGLSDTQYF - 13 - TRBJ2-3 TRBV6-5
TGTGCCAGCAGCTTAGGGGGGACCGACAATGAGCAGTTCTTC CASSLGGTDNEQFF - 14 - TRBJ2-1 TRBV7-9
TGCGCCAGCAGCTTGTTCTCCGTCCTGAACACTGAAGCTTTCTTT CASSLFSVLNTEAFF - 15 - TRBJ1-1 TRBV5-1
TGTGCCAGCAGGGCCAGGACAGGGAGGAGGGAGAACACTGAAGCTTTCTTT CASRARTGRRENTEAFF TRBD1 17 - TRBJ1-1 TRBV27
TGTGCCAGTAGTATAGGAGCGGGGGGCGAGACCCAGTACTTC CASSIGAGGETQYF TRBD2 14 - TRBJ2-5 TRBV19
TGTGCCAGCAGAGATTCGTGGGACCCCTATGGCTACACCTTC CASRDSWDPYGYTF - 14 - TRBJ1-2 TRBV6-5
TGCGCCAGCAGCTTAGACAGGGTCGAGGCCCGCTACACCTTC CASSLDRVEARYTF TRBD1 14 - TRBJ1-2 TRBV5-1
TGTGCCAGCAGCTTACAGGAGACCCAGTACTTC CASSLQETQYF - 11 once TRBJ2-5 TRBV7-8
TGTGCCAGCAGTGACGGACAGGACCATAACTATGGCTACACCTTC CASSDGQDHNYGYTF TRBD1 15 - TRBJ1-2 TRBV6-4
TGTGCCAGCAGCCCCCGGACTGGAGAGACCCAGTACTTC CASSPRTGETQYF - 13 - TRBJ2-5 TRBV4-2
TGTGCCAGCAGTTTGAGAGTGGGGAGCGGCACTGAAGCTTTCTTT CASSLRVGSGTEAFF - 15 - TRBJ1-1 TRBV28
TGTGCCAGCAGTGAAATGGCTAGCGGGGCACGCAATGAGCAGTTCTTC CASSEMASGARNEQFF TRBD2 16 - TRBJ2-1 TRBV2
TGTGCCAGCAGCGCCCGGACTAGCGGGGAGACCCAGTACTTC CASSARTSGETQYF TRBD2 14 - TRBJ2-5 TRBV7-9
TGTGCCAGCAGCTTTAGGGCAGGGACAGATACGCAGTATTTT CASSFRAGTDTQYF - 14 - TRBJ2-3 TRBV11-3